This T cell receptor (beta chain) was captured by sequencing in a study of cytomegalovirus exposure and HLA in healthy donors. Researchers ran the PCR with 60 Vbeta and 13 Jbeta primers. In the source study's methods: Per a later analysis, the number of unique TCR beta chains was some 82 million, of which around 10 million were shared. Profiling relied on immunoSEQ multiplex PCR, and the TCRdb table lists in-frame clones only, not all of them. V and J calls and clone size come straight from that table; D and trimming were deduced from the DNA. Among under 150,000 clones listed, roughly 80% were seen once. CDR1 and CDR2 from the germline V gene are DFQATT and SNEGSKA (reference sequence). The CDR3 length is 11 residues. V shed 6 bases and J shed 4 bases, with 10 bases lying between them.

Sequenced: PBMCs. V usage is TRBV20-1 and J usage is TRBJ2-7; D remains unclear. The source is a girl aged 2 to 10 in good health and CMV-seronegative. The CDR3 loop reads CSAMTEYEQYF. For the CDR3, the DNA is TGCAGTGCCATGACGGAGTACGAGCAGTACTTC.